This T cell receptor beta chain was recorded in a study of T cell repertoires in cytomegalovirus infection. The study, taken as a whole, reports: CMV-specific HLA-C-restricted TCR beta clonotypes dominated the ex vivo response.

A remark on this clonotype: Antigen specificity is unknown.

Each CDR3 protein is one row after TCRdb ran MiXCR on the reads. The repertoire holds under 850,000 distinct CDR3 sequences, with 35% as singletons. This TCR was sampled from a human donor in good health (CMV status not recorded). Some clones in this sample may be carry-over from other donors' samples. Sequenced material: PBMCs.

CDR3 sequence: CASRPPPANTGELFF. The CDR3 DNA follows: TGCGCCAGCAGACCCCCTCCCGCGAACACCGGGGAGCTGTTTTTT. The chain employs TRBV5-1 and TRBJ2-2, with D uncertain. V lost 5 bases and J lost 0, with 11 bases in between. Per germline, CDR1 SGHRS and CDR2 YFSETQ. This CDR3 spans 15 amino acids.